Listed below are T cell receptor beta chains from one sample, sequenced in a study of CD4+ T cells in melanoma. Sequencing was performed with immunoSEQ multiplex PCR; in TCRdb, only in-frame clones are kept and a portion is missing. The sample lists around 13,000 clones, approximately 73% occurring once. The sample taken for sequencing was cells from a culture (not recorded whether cultured in vitro). These receptors came from a human donor with melanoma. The CDR3 runs from the conserved cysteine through the conserved F or W. The D gene is left open where the match is weak. A row's size may be missing; if present it is once, few, many or a size class.

J | size | length | D | V | CDR3 | DNA
TRBJ1-6 | few | 16 | TRBD1 | TRBV2 | CASSRQGISYNSPLHF | TGTGCCAGCAGTAGACAGGGTATCTCCTATAATTCACCCCTCCACTTT
TRBJ2-7 | few | 14 | NA | TRBV7-8 | CASSATGSRSEQYF | TGTGCCAGCAGCGCAACAGGGAGTCGGTCCGAGCAGTACTTC
TRBJ2-1 | NA | 15 | TRBD2 | TRBV5-1 | CARRLAGATYNEQFF | TGCGCCAGACGACTAGCGGGGGCTACCTACAATGAGCAGTTCTTC
TRBJ1-2 | NA | 13 | NA | TRBV5-4 | CASSFLANYGYTF | TGTGCCAGCAGCTTTTTGGCTAACTATGGCTACACCTTC
TRBJ1-2 | NA | 14 | TRBD1 | TRBV6-1 | CASRSRTGVFGYTF | TGTGCCAGCAGGAGTCGGACAGGGGTCTTTGGCTACACCTTC
TRBJ2-1 | few | 15 | NA | TRBV7-3 | CASSFGAGPYNEQFF | TGTGCCAGCAGCTTTGGGGCGGGGCCGTACAATGAGCAGTTCTTC
TRBJ2-5 | NA | 16 | TRBD2 | TRBV4-2 | CASSLGTSGGQETQYF | TGTGCCAGCAGCCTGGGGACTAGCGGGGGGCAAGAGACCCAGTACTTC
TRBJ1-6 | NA | 17 | NA | TRBV4-1 | CASSSGGAVSYNSPLHF | TGCGCCAGCAGCTCAGGTGGGGCGGTCTCCTATAATTCACCCCTCCACTTT
TRBJ1-2 | once | 14 | TRBD1 | TRBV6-1 | CASSEGQGWYGYTF | TGTGCCAGCAGTGAAGGACAGGGATGGTATGGCTACACCTTC
TRBJ1-5 | NA | 14 | NA | TRBV7-8 | CASSLTGLSQPQHF | TGTGCCAGCAGCTTAACAGGGTTAAGTCAGCCCCAGCATTTT
TRBJ2-7 | few | 15 | TRBD2 | TRBV11-2 | CASSLTSGGTYEQYF | TGTGCCAGCAGCTTAACCAGCGGGGGAACCTACGAGCAGTACTTC
TRBJ1-4 | few | 15 | TRBD1 | TRBV6-1 | CASSTGGFTNEKLFF | TGTGCCAGCTCGACAGGGGGTTTCACTAATGAAAAACTGTTTTTT
TRBJ1-2 | NA | 17 | TRBD1 | TRBV9 | CASSGAPGQGSNYGYTF | TGTGCCAGCAGCGGGGCCCCGGGACAGGGGTCTAACTATGGCTACACCTTC
TRBJ1-1 | NA | 14 | NA | TRBV5-1 | CASSLGQRNTEAFF | TGCGCCAGCAGCTTGGGACAACGGAACACTGAAGCTTTCTTT
TRBJ1-1 | NA | 14 | TRBD1 | TRBV7-8 | CASSPGTAYSKAFF | TGTGCCAGCAGCCCTGGGACAGCGTATTCAAAAGCTTTCTTT
TRBJ1-1 | NA | 12 | NA | TRBV21-1 | CASSLTAPEAFF | TGTGCCAGCAGCCTGACTGCACCTGAAGCTTTCTTT
TRBJ1-1 | few | 15 | TRBD1 | TRBV5-1 | CASSEGQGVYTEAFF | TGCGCCAGCAGCGAGGGACAGGGGGTCTACACTGAAGCTTTCTTT
TRBJ1-2 | NA | 16 | NA | TRBV4-1 | CASSQSLRGSSYGYTF | TGCGCCAGCAGCCAATCTCTAAGGGGAAGCAGCTATGGCTACACCTTC
TRBJ2-1 | NA | 14 | NA | TRBV4-1 | CASSQDSRTNLQFF | TGCGCCAGCAGCCAAGATTCCCGGACGAATCTCCAGTTCTTC
TRBJ2-7 | few | 14 | NA | TRBV18 | CASSRAGTLYEQYF | TGTGCCAGCTCACGCGCCGGGACCCTCTACGAGCAGTACTTC
TRBJ1-2 | medium-sized | 12 | TRBD1 | TRBV6-1 | CASEQGNYGYTF | TGTGCCAGCGAACAGGGGAACTATGGCTACACCTTC
TRBJ2-7 | NA | 16 | TRBD1 | TRBV5-1 | CASSLGTGESSYEQYF | TGCGCCAGCAGCTTGGGGACAGGGGAAAGCTCCTACGAGCAGTACTTC
TRBJ1-2 | few | 14 | TRBD1 | TRBV5-1 | CASSLGQGSYGYTF | TGCGCCAGCAGCTTGGGACAGGGGTCCTATGGCTACACCTTC
TRBJ1-2 | NA | 14 | NA | TRBV6-5 | CASTDEAGLGGYTF | TGTGCCAGCACTGACGAGGCCGGCTTGGGAGGCTACACCTTC
TRBJ1-4 | NA | 15 | TRBD1 | TRBV14 | CASSAYRGLREKLFF | TGTGCCAGCAGCGCATACAGGGGTTTGCGGGAAAAACTGTTTTTT
TRBJ2-7 | NA | 13 | NA | TRBV6-6 | CASSRQRSYEQYF | TGTGCCAGCAGTAGACAGAGATCCTACGAGCAGTACTTC
TRBJ1-6 | NA | 12 | NA | TRBV30 | CAWSVSPLPLHF | TGTGCCTGGAGTGTATCACCGTTGCCCCTCCACTTT
TRBJ2-2 | few | 16 | TRBD1 | TRBV4-1 | CASSQVLGQGGGELFF | TGCGCCAGCAGCCAAGTGTTGGGACAGGGCGGCGGGGAGCTGTTTTTT
TRBJ1-4 | once | 13 | TRBD1 | TRBV5-6 | CASSFTGAEKLFF | TGTGCCAGCAGCTTTACAGGGGCTGAAAAACTGTTTTTT
TRBJ1-4 | NA | 14 | NA | TRBV2 | CASKKDAANEKLFF | TGTGCCAGCAAGAAAGATGCGGCTAATGAAAAACTGTTTTTT
TRBJ1-2 | NA | 14 | NA | TRBV5-6 | CASSLLQANYGYIF | TGTGCCAGCAGCTTGCTCCAGGCTAACTATGGCTACATCTTC
TRBJ2-1 | NA | 12 | NA | TRBV29-1 | CSVEGAENEQFF | TGCAGCGTTGAAGGAGCTGAGAATGAGCAGTTCTTC
TRBJ2-5 | NA | 15 | TRBD1 | TRBV25-1 | CASSADRGRSETQYF | TGTGCCAGCAGTGCGGACAGGGGGCGATCGGAGACCCAGTACTTC
TRBJ2-7 | NA | 12 | NA | TRBV5-4 | CASSLLAGHQYF | TGTGCCAGCAGCTTACTCGCGGGTCATCAGTACTTC
TRBJ2-7 | NA | 16 | TRBD1 | TRBV30 | CAWSRVGGQGAHEQYF | TGTGCCTGGAGTAGAGTTGGGGGACAGGGGGCCCACGAGCAGTACTTC
TRBJ1-1 | few | 13 | NA | TRBV2 | CASSVGQLTEAFF | TGTGCCAGCAGTGTGGGGCAGCTCACTGAAGCTTTCTTT
TRBJ2-5 | NA | 15 | NA | TRBV6-5 | CASSYGGELQETQYF | TGTGCCAGCAGTTACGGCGGGGAGCTCCAAGAGACCCAGTACTTC
TRBJ1-4 | NA | 12 | NA | TRBV25-1 | CASRGSNEKLFF | TGTGCCAGCAGAGGATCAAATGAAAAACTGTTTTTT
TRBJ1-6 | NA | 15 | NA | TRBV18 | CASSHGTSYNSPLHF | TGTGCCAGCTCACACGGCACCTCCTATAATTCACCCCTCCACTTT
TRBJ2-7 | once | 13 | NA | TRBV6-1 | CASRVTGAYEQYF | TGTGCCAGCAGAGTCACGGGGGCCTACGAGCAGTACTTC
TRBJ2-2 | NA | 17 | TRBD2 | TRBV7-3 | CASSPNLAGGETGELFF | TGTGCCAGCAGCCCCAACCTAGCGGGGGGTGAGACCGGGGAGCTGTTTTTT
TRBJ1-6 | NA | 18 | NA | TRBV18 | CASSPIVRRGGGNSPLHF | TGTGCCAGCTCACCAATAGTTCGACGGGGAGGTGGGAATTCACCCCTCCACTTT
TRBJ1-4 | few | 15 | NA | TRBV6-6 | CASSPRTVSNEKLFF | TGTGCCAGCAGCCCTAGGACAGTTTCTAATGAAAAACTGTTTTTT
TRBJ1-2 | NA | 16 | NA | TRBV11-1 | CASSPELTGLASGYTF | TGTGCCAGCAGCCCGGAACTGACAGGTCTCGCTTCTGGCTACACCTTC
TRBJ1-1 | NA | 13 | TRBD1 | TRBV7-9 | CASSPQGNTEAFF | TGTGCCAGCAGCCCACAGGGGAATACTGAAGCTTTCTTT